Listed below are T cell receptor beta chains from one sample, sequenced in a study of vaccination and CD4 T cells after COVID-19. These TCRs are of unknown antigen specificity. TCRdb ran MiXCR on the PCR reads and lists one entry per CDR3 protein. The profile shows approximately 11,000 distinct CDR3 sequences, 77% of them singletons. Material: CD4+ T cells from blood, cultured in vitro. The source is a human donor who had recovered from COVID-19. Both conserved end residues are part of each CDR3. The D gene is left open where the match is weak. Size is stated for part of the rows, as once, few or many counts, or as a class when the clone is expanded.

abundance	v_gene	len	j_gene	d_gene	CDR3nt	CDR3aa
few	TRBV11-2	14	TRBJ1-2	.	TGTGCCAGCAGCTTAGCCCAGGGGAGAGGTGGCTACACCTTC	CASSLAQGRGGYTF
.	TRBV27	14	TRBJ2-5	.	TGTGCCAGCAGTTTGACGGCCCCGGGAGAGACCCAGTACTTC	CASSLTAPGETQYF
hyperexpanded	TRBV11-2	14	TRBJ2-5	TRBD2	TGTGCCAGCAGCTCGTCGCGGAGGGAGGGGACCCAGTACTTC	CASSSSRREGTQYF
medium-sized	TRBV7-2	13	TRBJ2-2	.	TGTGCCAGCAGCTCATATGAAGCCGGGGAGCTGTTTTTT	CASSSYEAGELFF
.	TRBV30	15	TRBJ1-5	TRBD1	TGTGCCTGGAGTACAGGGGACAGCCTGTTTGAGCCCCAGCATTTT	CAWSTGDSLFEPQHF
.	TRBV6-1	17	TRBJ2-7	TRBD1	TGTGCCAGCAATTTTACCCCCCTCGGGACAGGGTTCTACGAGCAGTACTTC	CASNFTPLGTGFYEQYF
.	TRBV7-2	16	TRBJ2-5	TRBD2	TGTGCCAGCAGCCCCAGGACTAGCGGGGGCCGGGAGACCCAGTACTTC	CASSPRTSGGRETQYF
.	TRBV20-1	13	TRBJ1-5	.	TGCAGTGCTCGAAGAGAGGGCAATCAGCCCCAGCATTTT	CSARREGNQPQHF
.	TRBV2	11	TRBJ2-7	.	TGTGCCAGCAGAAGGATTTACGAGCAGTACTTC	CASRRIYEQYF
few	TRBV7-2	15	TRBJ2-7	.	TGTGCCAGCAGCCCACTGGGGGCGCAAGGCTACGAGCAGTACTTC	CASSPLGAQGYEQYF
few	TRBV19	13	TRBJ1-5	.	TGTGCCAGTAGTATGAAGGGCAATCAGCCCCAGCATTTT	CASSMKGNQPQHF
.	TRBV6-1	17	TRBJ2-5	.	TGTGCCAGCAGCCCCATACAGGCTCCGAGGAGTCAAGAGACCCAGTACTTC	CASSPIQAPRSQETQYF
.	TRBV20-1	17	TRBJ2-5	.	TGCAGTTCCCCCGACGGGGGAGTTACAACGTACCAAGAGACCCAGTACTTC	CSSPDGGVTTYQETQYF
.	TRBV24-1	16	TRBJ2-6	.	TGTGCCACCAGTGATCCGACAGCATCTGGGGCCAACGTCCTGACTTTC	CATSDPTASGANVLTF
.	TRBV7-2	13	TRBJ2-5	.	TGTGCCAGCAGCCCCACCGCACAAGAGACCCAGTACTTC	CASSPTAQETQYF
.	TRBV28	16	TRBJ1-1	TRBD1	TGTGCCATCACCAGGGGGGACACCGGACGTGGCACTGAAGCTTTCTTT	CAITRGDTGRGTEAFF
.	TRBV7-2	14	TRBJ2-7	TRBD1	TGTGCCAGCAGCTCGGGACAGGGGGTGTACGAGCAGTACTTC	CASSSGQGVYEQYF
.	TRBV2	14	TRBJ1-1	TRBD1	TGTGCCAGCAATGATAGACAGGGGAACACTGAAGCTTTCTTT	CASNDRQGNTEAFF
few	TRBV2	14	TRBJ1-6	.	TGTGCCAGCAGCCCAACCGGAGTGGATTCACCCCTCCACTTT	CASSPTGVDSPLHF
.	TRBV7-9	17	TRBJ2-2	TRBD2	TGTGCCAGCAGCTCCCGCGGACTAGCTCGCGGCACCGGGGAGCTGTTTTTT	CASSSRGLARGTGELFF
few	TRBV6-1	14	TRBJ1-1	TRBD1	TGTGCCAGCACCACACGGGACAGGGGTACTGAAGCTTTCTTT	CASTTRDRGTEAFF
.	TRBV20-1	15	TRBJ1-1	.	TGCAGTGCTAGAGATTCCGGGACGGCGAACACTGAAGCTTTCTTT	CSARDSGTANTEAFF
.	TRBV27	13	TRBJ1-3	.	TGTGCCAGCAGTCTCAATACTGGAAACACCATATATTTT	CASSLNTGNTIYF
few	TRBV20-1	10	TRBJ1-2	.	TGCAGTGCTGTAAACTATGGCTACACCTTC	CSAVNYGYTF
few	TRBV20-1	13	TRBJ1-5	.	TGCAGTAGTCTTCCCCTTAGCCGGAAGCCCCAGCATTTT	CSSLPLSRKPQHF
.	TRBV12-1	14	TRBJ1-1	.	TGTGCCGGACGACAAAGGGGGGGCTACACTGAAGCTTTCTTT	CAGRQRGGYTEAFF
.	TRBV9	17	TRBJ2-6	.	TGTGCCAGCAGCGCGGTCCAGTTTAGCTCTGGGGCCAACGTCCTGACTTTC	CASSAVQFSSGANVLTF
few	TRBV7-2	13	TRBJ1-5	.	TGTGCCAGCAGCTTAGGGCCGACGGGGCCCCAGCATTTT	CASSLGPTGPQHF
.	TRBV12-3/TRBV12-4	11	TRBJ1-1	.	TGTGCCAGCATCGGAGTCACTGAAGCTTTCTTT	CASIGVTEAFF
.	TRBV7-2	13	TRBJ2-7	.	TGTGCCAGCAGCCCGGGGATAGCCGAGACTTTGTACTTC	CASSPGIAETLYF
few	TRBV7-9	12	TRBJ2-2	.	TGTGAAAAGCACGGCAGGACCGGGGAGCTGTTTTTT	CEKHGRTGELFF
.	TRBV7-9	15	TRBJ1-5	.	TGTGCCAGCAGCTTAGCTACAGGGTATCACCAGCCCCAGCATTTT	CASSLATGYHQPQHF
.	TRBV20-1	13	TRBJ1-3	.	TGCAGTGCTAGAAAAGGGGACGGAAACACCATATATTTT	CSARKGDGNTIYF
.	TRBV12-3/TRBV12-4	17	TRBJ2-7	TRBD2	TGTGCCAGCAGTTTAGTCGGGACTAGCGGACCTTGGGGCGAGCAGTACTTC	CASSLVGTSGPWGEQYF
few	TRBV27	13	TRBJ1-2	.	TGTGCCAGCAGTTATGGGTCTAACTATGGCTACACCTTC	CASSYGSNYGYTF
.	TRBV10-1	16	TRBJ1-2	.	TGCGCCAGCAGTGAGTCGGAGGGGACCTCCGTGCCTGGCTACACCTTC	CASSESEGTSVPGYTF